This is a list of T cell receptor beta chains from one sample in a study of blood T cell repertoires in COVID-19. Only in-frame clones appear in the TCRdb table, and some are missing; sequencing was by immunoSEQ multiplex PCR. The profile shows about 87,000 clones, about 92% of them singletons. The sample comprised peripheral blood. These receptors were collected from a man aged 18 to 35 with COVID-19, enrolled during active disease. CDR3s include the opening cysteine and the closing phenylalanine or tryptophan.

v_gene	j_gene	CDR3aa
TRBV20-1	TRBJ1-3	CSASKMGQGTGNTIYF
TRBV15	TRBJ1-4	CATSRETSEQLFF
TRBV7-2	TRBJ1-1	CASSLWSWGEVAEAFF
TRBV29-1	TRBJ2-7	CSATRAGRYEQYF
TRBV11-1	TRBJ2-7	CASSFGDRDYEQYF
TRBV13	TRBJ1-4	CASSLVSGGEKLFF
TRBV29-1	TRBJ2-3	CSLLGAPGLRDTQYF
TRBV6-6	TRBJ2-5	CASSYQAGGQETQYF
TRBV11-2	TRBJ2-2	CASSARGTGGTGELFF
TRBV7-3	TRBJ1-4	CASSTPSGTPFATNEKLFF